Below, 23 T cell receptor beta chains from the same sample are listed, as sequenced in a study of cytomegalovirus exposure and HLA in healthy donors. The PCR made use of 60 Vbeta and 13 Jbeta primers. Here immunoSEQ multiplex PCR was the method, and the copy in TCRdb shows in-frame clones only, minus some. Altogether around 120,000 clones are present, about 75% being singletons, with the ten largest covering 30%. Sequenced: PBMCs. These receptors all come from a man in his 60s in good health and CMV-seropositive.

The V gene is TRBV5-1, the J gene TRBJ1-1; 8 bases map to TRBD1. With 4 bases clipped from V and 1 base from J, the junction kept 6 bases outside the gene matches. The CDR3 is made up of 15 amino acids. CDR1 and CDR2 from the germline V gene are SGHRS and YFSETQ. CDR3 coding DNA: TGCGCCAGCAGCAGTGGACAGGGAGAGAACACTGAAGCTTTCTTT. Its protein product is CASSSGQGENTEAFF.

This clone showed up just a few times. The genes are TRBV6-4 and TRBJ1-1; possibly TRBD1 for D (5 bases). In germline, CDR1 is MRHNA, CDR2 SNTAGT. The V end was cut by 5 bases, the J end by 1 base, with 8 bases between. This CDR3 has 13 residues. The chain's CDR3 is CASSTTGNTEAFF. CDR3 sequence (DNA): TGTGCCAGCAGTACCACAGGGAACACTGAAGCTTTCTTT.

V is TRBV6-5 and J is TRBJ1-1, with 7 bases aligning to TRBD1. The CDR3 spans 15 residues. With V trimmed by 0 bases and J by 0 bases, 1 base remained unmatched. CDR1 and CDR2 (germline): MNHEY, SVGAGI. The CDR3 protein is CASSYSQGMNTEAFF. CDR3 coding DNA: TGTGCCAGCAGTTACTCACAGGGGATGAACACTGAAGCTTTCTTT.

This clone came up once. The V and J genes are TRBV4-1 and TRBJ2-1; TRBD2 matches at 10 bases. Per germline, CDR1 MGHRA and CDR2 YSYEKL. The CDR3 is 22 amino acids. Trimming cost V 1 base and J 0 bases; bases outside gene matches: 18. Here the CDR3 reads CASSQGYWGTSDTWGSYNEQFF. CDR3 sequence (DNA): TGCGCCAGCAGCCAAGGGTATTGGGGGACTAGCGACACTTGGGGCTCCTACAATGAGCAGTTCTTC.

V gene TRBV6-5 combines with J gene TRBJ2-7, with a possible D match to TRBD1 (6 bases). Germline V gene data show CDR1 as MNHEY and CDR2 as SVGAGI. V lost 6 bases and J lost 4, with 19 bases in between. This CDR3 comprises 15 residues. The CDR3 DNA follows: TGTGCCAGCAGACGATTGGTGGGGGCTGAGTACGAGCAGTACTTC. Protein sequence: CASRRLVGAEYEQYF.

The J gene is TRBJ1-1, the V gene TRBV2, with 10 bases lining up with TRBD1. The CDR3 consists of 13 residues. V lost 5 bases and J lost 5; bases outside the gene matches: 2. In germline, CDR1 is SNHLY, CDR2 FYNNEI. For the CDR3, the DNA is TGTGCCAGCAGTCGGACAGGGGGGACTGAAGCTTTCTTT. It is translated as CASSRTGGTEAFF.

CDR3 nucleotide sequence: TGTGCCATGACTCTAGCGGGAGGGCCGAATGAGCAGTTCTTC. This encodes CAMTLAGGPNEQFF. This chain uses TRBV6-1 with TRBJ2-1; 12 nucleotides line up with TRBD2. Germline CDR1 reads MNHNS; CDR2 reads SASEGT. The trim removed 10 bases at V and 7 bases at J, leaving 8 bases unmatched. This CDR3 comprises 14 residues.

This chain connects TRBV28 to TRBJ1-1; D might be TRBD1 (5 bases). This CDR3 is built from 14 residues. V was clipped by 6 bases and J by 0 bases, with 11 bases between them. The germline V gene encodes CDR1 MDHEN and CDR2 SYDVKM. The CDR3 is CASSRGDMNTEAFF. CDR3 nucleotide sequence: TGTGCCAGCAGCCGGGGGGATATGAACACTGAAGCTTTCTTT.

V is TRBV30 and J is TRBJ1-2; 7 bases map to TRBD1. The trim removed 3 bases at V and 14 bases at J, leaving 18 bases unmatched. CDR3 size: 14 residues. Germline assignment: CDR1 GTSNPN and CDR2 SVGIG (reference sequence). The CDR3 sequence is CAWSPTDLTGRETF. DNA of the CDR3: TGTGCCTGGAGCCCTACCGACCTGACAGGGCGAGAAACCTTC.

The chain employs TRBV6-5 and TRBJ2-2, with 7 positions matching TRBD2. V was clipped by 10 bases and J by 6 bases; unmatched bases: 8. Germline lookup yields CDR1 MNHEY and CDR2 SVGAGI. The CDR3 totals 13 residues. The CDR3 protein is CATWGGFAGELFF. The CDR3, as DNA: TGTGCCACCTGGGGGGGGTTCGCCGGGGAGCTGTTTTTT.

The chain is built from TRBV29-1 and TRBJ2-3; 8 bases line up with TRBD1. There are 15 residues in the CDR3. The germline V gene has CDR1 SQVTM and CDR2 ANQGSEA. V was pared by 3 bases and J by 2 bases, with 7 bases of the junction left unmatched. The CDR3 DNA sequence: TGCAGCGTTGAGACGAGACAGGGGAACACAGATACGCAGTATTTT. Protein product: CSVETRQGNTDTQYF.

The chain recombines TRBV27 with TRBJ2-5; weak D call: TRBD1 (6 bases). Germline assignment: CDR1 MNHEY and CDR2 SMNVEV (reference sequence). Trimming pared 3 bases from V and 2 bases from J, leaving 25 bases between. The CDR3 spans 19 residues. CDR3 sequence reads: CASSFIPPGTSLDQETQYF. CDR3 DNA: TGTGCCAGCAGTTTTATCCCTCCTGGGACAAGTCTAGATCAAGAGACCCAGTACTTC.

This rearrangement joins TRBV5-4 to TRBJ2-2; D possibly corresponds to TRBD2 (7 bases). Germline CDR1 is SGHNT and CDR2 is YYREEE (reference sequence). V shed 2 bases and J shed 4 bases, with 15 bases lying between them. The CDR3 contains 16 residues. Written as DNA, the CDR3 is TGTGCCAGCAGCTTCCCCCGGAGGGGGGGCACCGGGGAGCTGTTTTTT. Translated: CASSFPRRGGTGELFF.

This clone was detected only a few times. Here the CDR3 reads CASSLGDFQPQHF. The CDR3 DNA is TGTGCCAGCAGTTTAGGGGACTTTCAGCCCCAGCATTTT. The chain is built from TRBV28 and TRBJ1-5; a possible D gene is TRBD1 (5 bases). Germline-derived CDR1 and CDR2 are MDHEN and SYDVKM. This CDR3 is 13 amino acids long. V was shortened by 2 bases and J by 6 bases, with 8 bases between the two germline ends.

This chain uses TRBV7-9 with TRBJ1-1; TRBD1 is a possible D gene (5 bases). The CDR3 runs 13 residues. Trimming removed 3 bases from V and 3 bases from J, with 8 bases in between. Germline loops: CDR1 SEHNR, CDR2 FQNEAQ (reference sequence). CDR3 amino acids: CASSLRQYTEAFF. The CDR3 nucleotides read TGTGCCAGCAGCTTGAGACAGTACACTGAAGCTTTCTTT.

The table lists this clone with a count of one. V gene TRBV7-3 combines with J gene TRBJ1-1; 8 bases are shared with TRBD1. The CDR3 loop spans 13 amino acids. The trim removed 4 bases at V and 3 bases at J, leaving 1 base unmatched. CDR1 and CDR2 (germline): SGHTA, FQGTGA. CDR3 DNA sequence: TGTGCCAGCAGCTCGGACAGGGACACTGAAGCTTTCTTT. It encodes CASSSDRDTEAFF. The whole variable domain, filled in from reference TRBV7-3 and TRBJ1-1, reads GAGVSQTPSNKVTEKGKYVELRCDPISGHTALYWYRQSLGQGPEFLIYFQGTGAADDSGLPNDRFFAVRPEGSVSTLKIQRTERGDSAVYLCASSSDRDTEAFFGQGTRLTVV.

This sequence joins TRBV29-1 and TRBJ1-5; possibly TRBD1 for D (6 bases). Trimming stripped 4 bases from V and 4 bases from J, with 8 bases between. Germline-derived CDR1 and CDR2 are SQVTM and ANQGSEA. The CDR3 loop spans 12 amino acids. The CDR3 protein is CSVGDRNQPQHF. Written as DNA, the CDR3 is TGCAGCGTTGGAGACAGGAATCAGCCCCAGCATTTT.

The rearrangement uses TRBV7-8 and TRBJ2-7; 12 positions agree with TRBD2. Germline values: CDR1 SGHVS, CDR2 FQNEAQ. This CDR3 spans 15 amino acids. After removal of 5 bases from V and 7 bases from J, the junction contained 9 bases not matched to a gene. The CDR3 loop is CASSPSLAGGFEQYF. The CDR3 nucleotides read TGTGCCAGCAGCCCATCCCTAGCGGGAGGGTTTGAGCAGTACTTC.

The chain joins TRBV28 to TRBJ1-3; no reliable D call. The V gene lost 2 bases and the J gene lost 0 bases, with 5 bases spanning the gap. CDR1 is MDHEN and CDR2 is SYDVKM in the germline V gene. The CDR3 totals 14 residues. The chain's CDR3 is CASSLSFSGNTIYF. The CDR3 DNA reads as TGTGCCAGCAGTTTAAGCTTCTCTGGAAACACCATATATTTT.

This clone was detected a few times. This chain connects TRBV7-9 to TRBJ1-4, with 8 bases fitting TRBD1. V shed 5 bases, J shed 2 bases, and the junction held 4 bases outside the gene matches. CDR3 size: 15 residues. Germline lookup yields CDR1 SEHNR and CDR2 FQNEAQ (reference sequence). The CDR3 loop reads CASSPGQGTNEKLFF. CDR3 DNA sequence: TGTGCCAGCAGCCCAGGACAGGGCACTAATGAAAAACTGTTTTTT.

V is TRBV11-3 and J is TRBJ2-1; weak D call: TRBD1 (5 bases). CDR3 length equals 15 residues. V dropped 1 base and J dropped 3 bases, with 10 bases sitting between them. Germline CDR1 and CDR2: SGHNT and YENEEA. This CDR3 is CASSLAGQVYNEQFF. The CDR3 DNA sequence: TGTGCCAGCAGCTTAGCCGGACAAGTCTACAATGAGCAGTTCTTC.

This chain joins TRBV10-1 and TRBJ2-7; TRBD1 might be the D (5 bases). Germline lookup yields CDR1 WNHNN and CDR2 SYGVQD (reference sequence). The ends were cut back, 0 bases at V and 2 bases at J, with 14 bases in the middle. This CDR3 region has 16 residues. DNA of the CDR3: TGCGCCAGCAGTGAGTCCGGTGGGCAGGGCACCTACGAGCAGTACTTC. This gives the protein CASSESGGQGTYEQYF.

The CDR3 reads CASSDHLTDLGPQHF. CDR3 coding DNA: TGTGCCAGCAGCGACCATCTCACAGATTTAGGGCCCCAGCATTTT. The chain is built from TRBV7-2 and TRBJ1-5; D ambiguous. Trimming took 5 bases from V and 9 from J, leaving 20 bases between them. There are 15 residues in the CDR3. Germline lookup yields CDR1 SGHTA and CDR2 FQGNSA.